This TCR beta chain was sequenced for a study of blood T cell repertoires in COVID-19. Germline lookup yields CDR1 LNHDA and CDR2 SQIVND (reference sequence). J gave up 2 bases and V 1 base, and 4 bases lay outside the gene matches. The CDR3 loop spans 16 amino acids. Profiled with immunoSEQ multiplex PCR; TCRdb holds only in-frame clones, not every one. The sample lists 50,000 to 65,000 clones; around two thirds were seen once. The chain uses TRBV19 and TRBJ2-1; TRBD1 agrees at 8 bases. Sequenced input: PBMCs or T cells enriched from blood (not recorded which). The sequence was collected from a woman aged 55-75 years who had been exposed to COVID-19. CDR3 residues: CASSIGRTGTYNEQFF. The CDR3 region has the DNA TGTGCCAGTAGTATAGGCCGGACAGGGACCTACAATGAGCAGTTCTTC. The variable domain in full, with the rest retrieved from reference TRBV19 and TRBJ2-1, is DGGITQSPKYLFRKEGQNVTLSCEQNLNHDAMYWYRQDPGQGLRLIYYSQIVNDFQKGDIAEGYSVSREKKESFPLTVTSAQKNPTAFYLCASSIGRTGTYNEQFFGPGTRLTVL.